Listed below are T cell receptor beta chains from one sample, sequenced in a study of PD-1 blockade in mismatch repair-deficient tumors. Sequenced by immunoSEQ multiplex PCR; TCRdb stores in-frame clones only, minus some. The table has more than 90,000 clones, approximately 80% seen once. The sequencing here drew on peripheral blood, taken approximately 14 months after starting pembrolizumab. The receptors stem from an adult with mismatch repair-deficient cancer. Each CDR3 is given with its conserved first and last residue. D genes are given only for firm matches. Clone sizes are given selectively: once, few, many, or a class where the clone is expanded.

clone_size | j_call | d_call | v_call | cdr3_nt | cdr3_aa
few | TRBJ1-3 | TRBD1 | TRBV19 | TGTGCCAGTAGCGGACAGGGATATGGAAACACCATATATTTT | CASSGQGYGNTIYF
- | TRBJ2-7 | - | TRBV5-1 | TGCGCCAGCAGCTTCATGGACGGACCGGCCTACGAGCAGTACTTC | CASSFMDGPAYEQYF
- | TRBJ2-7 | - | TRBV6-6 | TGTGCCAGCAGTTACTTAAGCTCCTACGAGCAGTACTTC | CASSYLSSYEQYF
- | TRBJ2-5 | TRBD1 | TRBV11-2 | TGTGCCAGCAGCTTAGGGACAGGGAGAGGAGAGACCCAGTACTTC | CASSLGTGRGETQYF
- | TRBJ1-1 | - | TRBV6-6 | TGTGCCAGCACCGCTCGGGAGACCCTTGAAGCTTTCTTT | CASTARETLEAFF
- | TRBJ2-3 | - | TRBV27 | TGTGCCAGCAGCCGACAGAGAGATACGCAGTATTTT | CASSRQRDTQYF
few | TRBJ2-1 | - | TRBV4-3 | TGCGCCAGCAGCCAAGATCAAAGAGGCAATGAGCAGTTCTTC | CASSQDQRGNEQFF
- | TRBJ1-4 | TRBD1 | TRBV9 | TGTGCCAGCAGCGCACCCGGGACAGGGCATAATGAAAAACTGTTTTTT | CASSAPGTGHNEKLFF
- | TRBJ1-1 | - | TRBV27 | TGTGCCAGCAGTTTGGTCGAAAGCTTCATGAACACTGAAGCTTTCTTT | CASSLVESFMNTEAFF
- | TRBJ2-1 | - | TRBV9 | TGTGCCAGCAGCGTAGATCAACACCTTGAGCAGTTCTTC | CASSVDQHLEQFF
- | TRBJ1-2 | - | TRBV6-8 | TGTGCCAGCAGTAGGCAGTGGCAGGGTTATGGCTACACCTTC | CASSRQWQGYGYTF
- | TRBJ1-5 | - | TRBV2 | TGTGCCAGCCGAGGGGGGGACAATAGCAATCAGCCCCAGCATTTT | CASRGGDNSNQPQHF
- | TRBJ1-4 | - | TRBV11-3 | TGTGCCAGCAGCTCCCGAGAAAAACTGTTTTTT | CASSSREKLFF
- | TRBJ2-1 | - | TRBV9 | TGTGCCAGCAGCCCCCAGAACCTAGAAAGTGAGCAGTTCTTC | CASSPQNLESEQFF
- | TRBJ2-1 | - | TRBV19 | TGTGCCAGCTATACGGGGCGAAGCTCCTACAATGAGCAGTTCTTC | CASYTGRSSYNEQFF
few | TRBJ1-1 | - | TRBV5-1 | TGCGCCAGCAGCTGGCGTGGGCCTGAGTCGGACACTGAAGCTTTCTTT | CASSWRGPESDTEAFF
- | TRBJ1-1 | - | TRBV5-1 | TGCGCCAGCAGCTCTCAAACCGGGACCGCTGAAGCTTTCTTT | CASSSQTGTAEAFF
- | TRBJ1-1 | - | TRBV6-1 | TGTGCCAGCAGTGAAGCGAGAAGGGGGTGGACTGAAGCTTTCTTT | CASSEARRGWTEAFF
few | TRBJ2-7 | TRBD2 | TRBV18 | TGTGCCAGCTCACCAGGCACTAGCGGGAACTACGAGCAGTACTTC | CASSPGTSGNYEQYF
- | TRBJ1-1 | - | TRBV5-1 | TGCGCCAGCCGCCGGGACGGAAACACTGAAGCTTTCTTT | CASRRDGNTEAFF
- | TRBJ2-1 | TRBD2 | TRBV9 | TGTGCCAGCAGCCCAGGGACTAGCGGGAGTCCTACAGACAATGAGCAGTTCTTC | CASSPGTSGSPTDNEQFF
- | TRBJ2-1 | TRBD2 | TRBV19 | TGTGCCAGTAGGCAAACTAGCGGGTACAATGAGCAGTTCTTC | CASRQTSGYNEQFF
- | TRBJ2-3 | - | TRBV5-1 | TGCGCCAGCAGCTCAGACACAGATACGCAGTATTTT | CASSSDTDTQYF
- | TRBJ2-5 | - | TRBV9 | TGTGCCAGCAGCGAGGCAGGGAACCAAGAGACCCAGTACTTC | CASSEAGNQETQYF
- | TRBJ2-3 | TRBD2 | TRBV2 | TGTGCCAGCCAATATACAGGCGGGAGGAACACAGATACGCAGTATTTT | CASQYTGGRNTDTQYF
- | TRBJ2-7 | - | TRBV6-5 | TGTGCCAGCAGTAGGAGCCGGGACCGTATGTACGAGCAGTACTTC | CASSRSRDRMYEQYF
- | TRBJ2-3 | TRBD2 | TRBV11-2 | TGTGCCAGCAGCACAACGGGGGGGGAGTGGATTAGCGCAAATACGCAGTATTTT | CASSTTGGEWISANTQYF
few | TRBJ2-3 | TRBD2 | TRBV6-4 | TGTGCCAGCAAGAGACTAGCGGGAGGCACAGGGACGCAGTATTTT | CASKRLAGGTGTQYF
- | TRBJ2-1 | - | TRBV7-7 | TGTGCTAGCAGCTTAGCTGAGGGGAACAATGAGCAGTTCTTC | CASSLAEGNNEQFF
- | TRBJ2-3 | - | TRBV11-3 | TGTGCCAGCAGCTTAGGTCGCACAGATACGCAGTATTTT | CASSLGRTDTQYF